The next 28 T cell receptor beta chains were all read from a single sample in a study of response to subunit inactivated influenza vaccine. TCRdb re-called the RT-PCR reads with MiXCR, one entry per CDR3 protein. The sample contains 530,000 or so distinct CDR3 sequences, 25% of which appear only once. Sequences were derived from CD4+ T cells sorted from PBMCs, sampled around 5 days after vaccination. These receptors were obtained from a man aged 50-59 years who received an inactivated influenza vaccine.

The sample holds a few counts of this clonotype. The chain couples TRBV5-6 to TRBJ2-6; 7 nucleotides align to TRBD1. Looked up from germline, CDR1 is SGHDT and CDR2 is YYEEEE. This CDR3 spans 17 amino acids. With V trimmed by 7 bases and J by 0 bases, 10 bases remained unmatched. The DNA for the CDR3 is TGTGCCAGCGGTGACAGGGCCTTATACTCTGGGGCCAACGTCCTGACTTTC. Translation: CASGDRALYSGANVLTF. The full variable domain, with the rest looked up from reference TRBV5-6 and TRBJ2-6, is DAGVTQSPTHLIKTRGQQVTLRCSPKSGHDTVSWYQQALGQGPQFIFQYYEEEERQRGNFPDRFSGHQFPNYSSELNVNALLLGDSALYLCASGDRALYSGANVLTFGAGSRLTVL.

This clonotype was seen ten or more times. This sequence joins TRBV15 and TRBJ2-1, with no clear D. The CDR3 consists of 15 residues. Germline loops: CDR1 LNHNV, CDR2 YYDKDF (reference sequence). The V and J ends lost 0 bases and 8 bases respectively, with 14 bases between them. CDR3 sequence: CATSRDPRVGDEQFF. The CDR3 DNA follows: TGTGCCACCAGCAGAGATCCCCGGGTTGGCGATGAGCAGTTCTTC.

Many counts were recorded for this clonotype. The V and J genes are TRBV24-1 and TRBJ2-1; TRBD2 is a possible D gene (5 bases). V was cut by 7 bases and J by 3 bases, with 18 bases left in between. Per germline, CDR1 KGHDR and CDR2 SFDVKD. The CDR3 extends over 16 amino acids. CDR3 bases: TGTGCCACCAGCGACGCCCTACTCCGGGACTACAATGAGCAGTTCTTC. Its protein product is CATSDALLRDYNEQFF.

The gene calls are TRBV7-8 and TRBJ2-7; tentative D call: TRBD2 (5 bases). V lost 1 base, J lost 0 bases, and 10 bases lay in between. CDR1 is SGHVS, CDR2 FQNEAQ, per germline. The CDR3 extends over 15 amino acids. The chain's CDR3 is CASSLVGRNSYEQYF. The CDR3 bases are TGTGCCAGCAGCTTAGTGGGGAGAAACTCCTACGAGCAGTACTTC.

Only a few counts were recorded for this clonotype. In DNA, the CDR3 is TGTGCCAGCAGTTATTTGATCAGTGCAACTGAAGCTTTCTTT. This encodes CASSYLISATEAFF. The rearrangement joins TRBV6-2 or TRBV6-3 to TRBJ1-1; D unclear. Trimming cost V 3 bases and J 5 bases, with 13 bases left between them. CDR1 is MNHEY, CDR2 SVGEGT, per germline. The CDR3 runs to 14 residues.

The chain is built from TRBV7-9 and TRBJ2-3; 9 nucleotides agree with TRBD2. CDR1 and CDR2 (germline): SEHNR, FQNEAQ (reference sequence). J was trimmed by 5 bases and V by 3 bases; bases with no gene match: 12. The CDR3 contains 17 residues. CDR3 DNA: TGTGCCAGCAGCTTCCTAAAGGGCGGGAGGGTCAGAGATACGCAGTATTTT. Protein product: CASSFLKGGRVRDTQYF.

This chain connects TRBV20-1 to TRBJ2-7; tentatively, D is TRBD1 (6 bases). Looked up from germline, CDR1 is DFQATT and CDR2 is SNEGSKA (reference sequence). The CDR3 is made up of 13 amino acids. The germline V and J ends were trimmed by 1 base and 6 bases, with 13 bases remaining between them. The CDR3 nucleotides are TGCAGTGCTAGAGGGCACAGGGCGGGCGAGCAGTACTTC. Amino acids: CSARGHRAGEQYF.

This sequence joins TRBV29-1 and TRBJ2-1; D might be TRBD2 (5 bases). The CDR3 has 12 amino acids. V dropped 5 bases and J dropped 7 bases, with 12 bases sitting between them. Germline CDR1 and CDR2: SQVTM and ANQGSEA. This CDR3 reads CSVYQPGNEQFF. The CDR3 DNA reads TGCAGCGTTTATCAACCGGGGAATGAGCAGTTCTTC.

There are a few counts of this clonotype. V is TRBV21-1 and J is TRBJ2-7. TRBV21-1 is given as a pseudogene. The CDR3 covers 15 residues. In DNA, the CDR3 is TGTGCCAGCAGCAAAGCTGTATATAGGAGTGGGGAGCAGTACTTC. As protein: CASSKAVYRSGEQYF.

The rearrangement joins TRBV6-1 to TRBJ1-1; weak D call: TRBD1 (6 bases). The germline gives CDR1 MNHNS, CDR2 SASEGT. Trimming cost V 6 bases and J 5 bases, with 13 bases left between them. CDR3 length: 13 residues. CDR3 nucleotides: TGTGCCAGCAGCCGTCGAGGGGGGACTGAAGCTTTCTTT. Translated: CASSRRGGTEAFF.

This clonotype was detected a few times. The chain recombines TRBV20-1 with TRBJ2-7, with D maybe TRBD2 (5 bases). Looked up from germline, CDR1 is DFQATT and CDR2 is SNEGSKA (reference sequence). Trimming pared 2 bases from V and 3 bases from J, leaving 14 bases between. There are 14 residues in the CDR3. The CDR3 DNA is TGCAGTGCTAGATACATAGGGAGTCTCTACGAGCAGTACTTC. Translated: CSARYIGSLYEQYF.

The chain links TRBV4-1 to TRBJ2-7; possible D gene TRBD1, 6 bases. CDR3 length: 15 residues. Trimming shortened V by 4 bases and J by 0 bases, and 13 bases separated the two germline ends. The germline V gene encodes CDR1 MGHRA and CDR2 YSYEKL. The CDR3 DNA reads TGCGCCAGCAGCCCAGCCCCCAGGGGCTCCTACGAGCAGTACTTC. This codes for CASSPAPRGSYEQYF.

The chain has TRBV6-2 or TRBV6-3 and TRBJ1-1; 10 positions match TRBD1. Germline V gives CDR1 MNHEY, CDR2 SVGEGT. The ends lost 7 bases at V and 4 bases at J; junction bases unmatched: 6. This CDR3 is built from 14 residues. CDR3 bases: TGTGCCAGCAACCGACAGGGGGCCCTCACTGAAGCTTTCTTT. Its translation is CASNRQGALTEAFF.

The chain carries TRBV5-1 and TRBJ2-7; 12 bases line up with TRBD1. J was trimmed by 6 bases and V by 4 bases; bases with no gene match: 5. The germline V gene has CDR1 SGHRS and CDR2 YFSETQ. The CDR3 sequence is 14 residues long. In nucleotides, the CDR3 is TGCGCCAGCAGCATGGGACAGGGGGCTTCCGAGCAGTACTTC. This codes for CASSMGQGASEQYF.

This clonotype was observed a handful of times. The chain carries TRBV20-1 and TRBJ2-5; D is perhaps TRBD1 (6 bases). The CDR3 totals 15 residues. The germline V gene has CDR1 DFQATT and CDR2 SNEGSKA (reference sequence). V lost 0 bases and J lost 3, with 14 bases in between. Written as DNA, the CDR3 is TGCAGTGCTAGAGATCTCCAGGGGTGGAAAGAGACCCAGTACTTC. Amino acids: CSARDLQGWKETQYF.

This clonotype was seen more than once but under ten times. J is TRBJ2-3 and V is TRBV6-5; D is unclear. V was shortened by 0 bases and J by 3 bases, with 7 bases between the two germline ends. This CDR3 spans 14 amino acids. Germline V gene sequence: CDR1 MNHEY, CDR2 SVGAGI. DNA for the CDR3: TGTGCCAGCAGTTACTCGGGGTTGACAGATACGCAGTATTTT. Translation: CASSYSGLTDTQYF.

The chain has TRBV4-2 and TRBJ2-7, with D possibly being TRBD2 (5 bases). CDR1 LGHNA and CDR2 YNFKEQ come from the germline V gene. CDR3 length: 16 residues. The V end was cut by 1 base, the J end by 6 bases, with 19 bases between. The CDR3 region has the DNA TGTGCCAGCAGCCAAGCGGGGAATCGGGCCTTTTTCGAGCAGTACTTC. Translation: CASSQAGNRAFFEQYF.

A word on this clonotype: A read error may be the cause here, since a much bigger clone is one base away. The final CDR3 position lacks the conserved phenylalanine or tryptophan, pointing to a likely read error. V and J are TRBV5-1 and TRBJ1-1, with TRBD1 matching 8 bases. Trimming took 4 bases from V and 6 from J; bases not matched to a gene: 8. The CDR3 covers 14 residues. CDR1 is SGHRS and CDR2 is YFSETQ in the germline V gene. In DNA form, the CDR3 reads TGCGCCAGCAGCATAAATCCAGGGGGCTCTGAAGCTTTCCTT. This sequence encodes CASSINPGGSEAFL.

The chain couples TRBV29-1 to TRBJ2-7, with TRBD1 matching 12 bases. Germline trimming cut 6 bases from V and 2 bases from J; bases unmatched to any gene: 11. The CDR3 has 16 residues. Germline V gene data show CDR1 as SQVTM and CDR2 as ANQGSEA. The CDR3 DNA reads TGCAGCGTGGGGACAGGGGGCAAGGGACTTGCCTACGAGCAGTACTTC. Translation: CSVGTGGKGLAYEQYF.

Only a few counts were recorded for this clonotype. The V and J genes are TRBV28 and TRBJ2-3; TRBD2 aligns across 9 bases. The CDR3 is 16 amino acids. J lost 2 bases, V lost 4 bases, and 7 bases had no gene match. Germline CDR1 is MDHEN and CDR2 is SYDVKM. The CDR3 bases are TGTGCCAGCAGTTCTCCATCTAGCGGGAACACAGATACGCAGTATTTT. The encoded protein is CASSSPSSGNTDTQYF. Combining the CDR3 with reference TRBV28 and TRBJ2-3 gives the whole variable domain DVKVTQSSRYLVKRTGEKVFLECVQDMDHENMFWYRQDPGLGLRLIYFSYDVKMKEKGDIPEGYSVSREKKERFSLILESASTNQTSMYLCASSSPSSGNTDTQYFGPGTRLTVL.

This clonotype occurred many times. The genes are TRBV12-3 or TRBV12-4 and TRBJ2-2; 13 nucleotides match TRBD2. There are 16 residues in the CDR3. J gave up 8 bases and V 5 bases, and 8 bases lay outside the gene matches. Here the CDR3 reads CASSPRTSGSGGELFF. The CDR3 DNA reads as TGTGCCAGCAGTCCTCGGACTAGCGGGAGTGGTGGGGAGCTGTTTTTT.

CDR3 DNA: TGTGCCAGCAGCTTTGACAGAGTTAACTATGGCTACACCTTC. It encodes CASSFDRVNYGYTF. V is TRBV7-8 and J is TRBJ1-2; D might be TRBD1 (5 bases). V gave up 3 bases and J gave up 1 base, with 9 bases separating them. The CDR3 runs to 14 residues. Germline V lookup: CDR1 SGHVS, CDR2 FQNEAQ.

This clonotype was seen only a few times. The J gene is TRBJ2-1, the V gene TRBV6-2 or TRBV6-3; 8 nucleotides agree with TRBD1. CDR1 is MNHEY, CDR2 SVGEGT, per germline. After removal of 4 bases from V and 4 bases from J, the junction contained 12 bases not matched to a gene. The CDR3 has 17 amino acids. DNA for the CDR3: TGTGCCAGCAGTTTTCAGGGGGCCTCAACGTTATACAATGAGCAGTTCTTC. Translated, it gives CASSFQGASTLYNEQFF.

V usage is TRBV3-1 and J usage is TRBJ2-7; 10 nucleotides align to TRBD1. The CDR3 consists of 12 residues. The V gene's germline CDR1 is LGHDT and CDR2 YNNKEL (reference sequence). The ends lost 5 bases at V and 5 bases at J; junction bases unmatched: 0. CDR3 nucleotides: TGTGCCAGCAGCGGGACAGGGGACGAGCAGTACTTC. Amino acids: CASSGTGDEQYF.

The gene calls are TRBV4-3 and TRBJ2-2; a weak D match, TRBD2 (5 bases). The CDR3 sequence is 15 residues long. The V end lost 4 bases, the J end lost 4 bases, and 13 bases lay between the germline ends. Germline values: CDR1 LGHNA, CDR2 YSLEER. CDR3 in DNA: TGCGCCAGCAGCCGGATCGCGGCGGGCACCGGGGAGCTGTTTTTT. This codes for CASSRIAAGTGELFF.

A few counts support this clonotype. V is TRBV2 and J is TRBJ1-6; unclear D gene. Looked up from germline, CDR1 is SNHLY and CDR2 is FYNNEI. The CDR3 sequence is 15 residues long. V was shortened by 2 bases and J by 4 bases, with 9 bases between the two germline ends. The CDR3: CASSETVPYNSPLHF. CDR3 in DNA: TGTGCCAGCAGTGAAACCGTACCGTATAATTCACCCCTCCACTTT.

The chain joins TRBV28 to TRBJ2-1; unclear D gene. The CDR3 is 13 residues long. V lost 7 bases and J lost 3, with 10 bases in between. Germline CDR1 is MDHEN and CDR2 is SYDVKM. The CDR3 is CASTLSVYNEQFF. Here the CDR3 DNA reads TGTGCCAGCACTCTGTCCGTCTACAATGAGCAGTTCTTC.

This sequence joins TRBV12-3 or TRBV12-4 and TRBJ1-2; 9 bases are a match to TRBD1. This CDR3 contains 15 residues. The V segment lost 5 bases and the J segment 8 bases; nucleotides outside the gene matches: 12. The CDR3 reads CASSPRGQGEGGYTF. CDR3 coding DNA: TGTGCCAGCAGTCCACGGGGACAGGGAGAAGGAGGCTACACCTTC.